A selection of T cell receptor beta chains follows, all from one sample in a study of T-cell memory formation after mild COVID-19. TCRdb independently ran MiXCR on the 5' RACE reads; one entry per CDR3 protein. The repertoire holds 400,000 to 500,000 distinct CDR3 sequences, 20% to 25% seen once, with roughly 8.7% in the top ten. The sequencing sample was made of PBMCs or a T cell subset sorted from them (not recorded which). These receptors came from an adult woman who had mild COVID-19 (a few samples of this study predate the infection). Cell type and time point are not known. Each CDR3 is given with its conserved first and last residue. D genes are given only for firm matches. Clone size is given for some rows only: seen once, a few or many times, or a class if the clone is expanded.

length: 12
D: .
size: .
V: TRBV12-3/TRBV12-4
J: TRBJ2-7
CDR3: CASSLQEYEQYF
DNA: TGTGCCAGCAGTTTGCAGGAGTACGAGCAGTACTTC

length: 13
D: .
size: few
V: TRBV7-3
J: TRBJ2-3
CDR3: CASSKSRGDTQYF
DNA: TGTGCCAGCAGCAAATCTAGGGGTGATACGCAGTATTTT

length: 14
D: .
size: .
V: TRBV7-9
J: TRBJ2-1
CDR3: CASSPTDSLNEQFF
DNA: TGTGCCAGCAGCCCTACTGACAGCCTTAATGAGCAGTTCTTC

length: 13
D: .
size: .
V: TRBV5-1
J: TRBJ1-1
CDR3: CASSLLENTEAFF
DNA: TGCGCCAGCAGCTTGTTAGAGAACACTGAAGCTTTCTTT

length: 14
D: .
size: .
V: TRBV18
J: TRBJ1-1
CDR3: CASSPRLRKAEAFF
DNA: TGTGCCAGCTCACCCAGACTAAGGAAGGCTGAAGCTTTCTTT

length: 16
D: TRBD2
size: few
V: TRBV7-2
J: TRBJ2-3
CDR3: CASSLDGAGPTDTQYF
DNA: TGTGCCAGCAGTCTTGACGGAGCGGGACCCACAGATACGCAGTATTTT

length: 14
D: TRBD1
size: few
V: TRBV28
J: TRBJ1-4
CDR3: CASSFWTGGEKLFF
DNA: TGTGCCAGCAGTTTTTGGACAGGGGGCGAAAAACTGTTTTTT

length: 16
D: TRBD1
size: few
V: TRBV5-1
J: TRBJ2-3
CDR3: CASSGTGTGGTDTQYF
DNA: TGCGCCAGCAGCGGCACCGGGACAGGGGGCACAGATACGCAGTATTTT

length: 15
D: TRBD1
size: .
V: TRBV7-9
J: TRBJ2-7
CDR3: CASSSTGGGLYEQYF
DNA: TGTGCCAGCAGCTCGACAGGGGGGGGCTTATACGAGCAGTACTTC

length: 13
D: .
size: few
V: TRBV10-3
J: TRBJ1-3
CDR3: CAINRGSGNTIYF
DNA: TGTGCCATCAATCGGGGCTCTGGAAACACCATATATTTT

length: 15
D: .
size: many
V: TRBV5-8
J: TRBJ1-2
CDR3: CASSLFRGVSHGYTF
DNA: TGTGCCAGCAGCTTGTTTAGGGGCGTCAGCCATGGCTACACCTTC

length: 17
D: .
size: .
V: TRBV18
J: TRBJ2-3
CDR3: CASSPPRAWTVTDTQYF
DNA: TGTGCCAGCTCACCACCTAGAGCTTGGACAGTCACAGATACGCAGTATTTT

length: 15
D: .
size: few
V: TRBV7-8
J: TRBJ1-6
CDR3: CASRRPGQRNSPLHF
DNA: TGTGCCAGCAGGCGACCGGGACAAAGGAATTCACCCCTCCACTTT

length: 15
D: .
size: .
V: TRBV5-1
J: TRBJ2-3
CDR3: CASSFATQRGDTQYF
DNA: TGCGCCAGCAGCTTTGCGACTCAAAGAGGGGATACGCAGTATTTT

length: 19
D: .
size: .
V: TRBV6-5
J: TRBJ2-3
CDR3: CASSYQSSGTPARTDTQYF
DNA: TGTGCCAGCAGTTATCAGTCCTCAGGGACACCAGCGAGGACAGATACGCAGTATTTT

length: 13
D: .
size: .
V: TRBV24-1
J: TRBJ2-5
CDR3: CATSDRGFETQYF
DNA: TGTGCCACCAGTGACAGGGGATTCGAGACCCAGTACTTC

length: 13
D: TRBD2
size: .
V: TRBV12-3/TRBV12-4
J: TRBJ2-5
CDR3: CASSLSGRGTQYF
DNA: TGTGCCAGCAGTTTATCTGGGAGGGGGACCCAGTACTTC

length: 14
D: .
size: few
V: TRBV7-9
J: TRBJ1-2
CDR3: CASSSASHNYGYTF
DNA: TGTGCCAGCAGCAGCGCTTCTCATAACTATGGCTACACCTTC

length: 12
D: .
size: .
V: TRBV3-1
J: TRBJ2-1
CDR3: CASSQFNNEQFF
DNA: TGTGCCAGCAGCCAATTTAACAATGAGCAGTTCTTC

length: 14
D: TRBD1
size: many
V: TRBV7-2
J: TRBJ2-2
CDR3: CASSLNRGTGELFF
DNA: TGTGCCAGCAGCTTAAACAGGGGGACCGGGGAGCTGTTTTTT

length: 14
D: .
size: .
V: TRBV29-1
J: TRBJ1-1
CDR3: CSAVDRTKRREAFF
DNA: TGCAGCGCAGTCGACAGAACTAAAAGACGTGAAGCTTTCTTT

length: 16
D: TRBD1
size: .
V: TRBV12-3/TRBV12-4
J: TRBJ2-2
CDR3: CASSRDRGGNPGELFF
DNA: TGTGCCAGCAGCCGTGACAGGGGGGGGAACCCCGGGGAGCTGTTTTTT

length: 15
D: TRBD2
size: few
V: TRBV9
J: TRBJ2-1
CDR3: CASSVVSGRGDEQFF
DNA: TGTGCCAGCAGCGTAGTTAGCGGGAGGGGGGATGAGCAGTTCTTC

length: 16
D: .
size: .
V: TRBV25-1
J: TRBJ1-4
CDR3: CASTPAGRATNEKLFF
DNA: TGTGCCAGCACCCCCGCCGGGAGGGCAACTAATGAAAAACTGTTTTTT

length: 15
D: .
size: .
V: TRBV4-3
J: TRBJ1-2
CDR3: CASSQDYGQGYGYTF
DNA: TGCGCCAGCAGCCAAGATTATGGGCAGGGATATGGCTACACCTTC

length: 14
D: .
size: few
V: TRBV4-1
J: TRBJ1-1
CDR3: CASSSEGQNTEAFF
DNA: TGCGCCAGCTCTAGCGAAGGGCAGAACACTGAAGCTTTCTTT

length: 16
D: TRBD2
size: .
V: TRBV2
J: TRBJ2-2
CDR3: CASSEQRGAGTGELFF
DNA: TGTGCCAGCAGTGAACAGCGGGGGGCGGGCACCGGGGAGCTGTTTTTT

length: 16
D: TRBD1
size: .
V: TRBV6-1
J: TRBJ1-5
CDR3: CASIQGQGDSNQPQHF
DNA: TGTGCCAGCATCCAAGGACAGGGTGATAGCAATCAGCCCCAGCATTTT

length: 17
D: TRBD1
size: few
V: TRBV5-6
J: TRBJ2-1
CDR3: CASNLGQGAISYNEQFF
DNA: TGTGCCAGCAATCTCGGACAGGGGGCAATCTCCTACAATGAGCAGTTCTTC

length: 17
D: .
size: few
V: TRBV12-3/TRBV12-4
J: TRBJ2-2
CDR3: CASSFWAGPANTGELFF
DNA: TGTGCCAGCAGTTTTTGGGCCGGACCTGCGAACACCGGGGAGCTGTTTTTT

length: 15
D: TRBD2
size: few
V: TRBV7-2
J: TRBJ2-1
CDR3: CASSSQREVRNEQFF
DNA: TGTGCCAGCAGCTCCCAGCGGGAGGTTCGCAATGAGCAGTTCTTC

length: 13
D: .
size: few
V: TRBV3-1
J: TRBJ2-2
CDR3: CASGARNTGELFF
DNA: TGTGCCAGCGGGGCCCGGAACACCGGGGAGCTGTTTTTT

length: 17
D: .
size: many
V: TRBV7-9
J: TRBJ2-5
CDR3: CASSLREVLLGGETQYF
DNA: TGTGCCAGCAGCTTAAGAGAAGTCCTCCTAGGCGGGGAGACCCAGTACTTC

length: 17
D: TRBD2
size: .
V: TRBV9
J: TRBJ2-5
CDR3: CASSVGLAGRPVETQYF
DNA: TGTGCCAGCAGCGTAGGGCTAGCGGGGCGACCCGTGGAGACCCAGTACTTC

length: 14
D: .
size: few
V: TRBV3-1
J: TRBJ2-1
CDR3: CASSQPSAAYEQFF
DNA: TGTGCCAGCAGCCAACCCTCCGCAGCATATGAGCAGTTCTTC

length: 17
D: .
size: .
V: TRBV7-6
J: TRBJ2-5
CDR3: CASSPVLDGGHGETQYF
DNA: TGTGCCAGCAGCCCAGTCTTGGATGGGGGGCACGGGGAGACCCAGTACTTC

length: 13
D: .
size: few
V: TRBV5-1
J: TRBJ2-1
CDR3: CASSSTGNNEQFF
DNA: TGCGCCAGCAGCTCGACAGGCAACAATGAGCAGTTCTTC

length: 16
D: TRBD1
size: .
V: TRBV7-2
J: TRBJ2-5
CDR3: CASSTAGTGGQETQYF
DNA: TGTGCCAGCAGCACGGCCGGGACAGGAGGACAAGAGACCCAGTACTTC

length: 17
D: .
size: .
V: TRBV6-5
J: TRBJ1-1
CDR3: CASSYSPGAGMNTEAFF
DNA: TGTGCCAGCAGTTACTCCCCGGGGGCTGGGATGAACACTGAAGCTTTCTTT

length: 17
D: TRBD2
size: .
V: TRBV24-1
J: TRBJ2-1
CDR3: CATSESRGVPSYNEQFF
DNA: TGTGCCACCAGTGAATCGCGGGGGGTCCCCTCCTACAATGAGCAGTTCTTC

length: 16
D: .
size: .
V: TRBV7-2
J: TRBJ2-2
CDR3: CASSLALGAYTGELFF
DNA: TGTGCCAGCAGCTTAGCATTGGGAGCTTACACCGGGGAGCTGTTTTTT

length: 14
D: TRBD2
size: .
V: TRBV27
J: TRBJ2-7
CDR3: CTSSLTSGTYEQYF
DNA: TGTACCAGCAGTTTGACTAGCGGGACCTACGAGCAGTACTTC

length: 13
D: TRBD1
size: .
V: TRBV3-1
J: TRBJ2-7
CDR3: CASSRRDRGEQYF
DNA: TGTGCCAGCAGCCGCCGGGACAGGGGCGAGCAGTACTTC

length: 14
D: .
size: many
V: TRBV5-5
J: TRBJ1-1
CDR3: CASSPRLSRTEAFF
DNA: TGTGCCAGCAGCCCCCGGCTTTCGCGAACTGAAGCTTTCTTT

length: 16
D: .
size: .
V: TRBV5-1
J: TRBJ2-5
CDR3: CASSVGDRGYSETQYF
DNA: TGCGCCAGCAGCGTGGGGGACCGAGGTTATTCGGAGACCCAGTACTTC

length: 18
D: TRBD2
size: few
V: TRBV7-2
J: TRBJ2-5
CDR3: CASSLPGLAGGPYETQYF
DNA: TGTGCCAGCAGCCTCCCGGGACTAGCGGGGGGGCCCTATGAGACCCAGTACTTC

length: 14
D: .
size: few
V: TRBV21-1
J: TRBJ2-7
CDR3: CASGRTGHTYEQYF
DNA: TGTGCCAGCGGAAGGACAGGTCATACCTACGAGCAGTACTTC

length: 16
D: TRBD2
size: .
V: TRBV15
J: TRBJ2-1
CDR3: CATSSKREGRFNEQFF
DNA: TGTGCCACCAGCAGCAAGCGGGAGGGGAGATTCAATGAGCAGTTCTTC

length: 15
D: TRBD2
size: few
V: TRBV2
J: TRBJ2-7
CDR3: CATEGDYVGSYEQYF
DNA: TGTGCCACGGAAGGGGACTACGTAGGATCCTACGAGCAGTACTTC

length: 14
D: .
size: once
V: TRBV2
J: TRBJ2-3
CDR3: CASRSGLGADTQYF
DNA: TGTGCCAGCAGAAGTGGCTTAGGCGCAGATACGCAGTATTTT

length: 13
D: .
size: .
V: TRBV9
J: TRBJ2-7
CDR3: CASSPLGFDEQYF
DNA: TGTGCCAGCAGCCCGTTGGGTTTCGACGAGCAGTACTTC

length: 13
D: .
size: .
V: TRBV4-3
J: TRBJ2-7
CDR3: CASSQVVRGEQYF
DNA: TGCGCCAGCAGCCAAGTTGTTAGGGGGGAGCAGTACTTC

length: 13
D: .
size: .
V: TRBV12-3/TRBV12-4
J: TRBJ1-1
CDR3: CASILGHNTEAFF
DNA: TGTGCCAGCATCCTCGGGCATAACACTGAAGCTTTCTTT

length: 16
D: .
size: .
V: TRBV4-1
J: TRBJ2-2
CDR3: CASSQDLADNTGELFF
DNA: TGCGCCAGCAGCCAAGATCTCGCAGATAACACCGGGGAGCTGTTTTTT

length: 16
D: .
size: few
V: TRBV7-3
J: TRBJ2-2
CDR3: CASSPFSGSNTGELFF
DNA: TGTGCCAGCAGCCCCTTCTCTGGTTCGAACACCGGGGAGCTGTTTTTT

length: 15
D: TRBD1
size: .
V: TRBV12-3/TRBV12-4
J: TRBJ2-2
CDR3: CASSNPGQGVLELFF
DNA: TGTGCCAGCAGCAATCCGGGACAGGGGGTCTTGGAGCTGTTTTTT

length: 16
D: .
size: few
V: TRBV7-3
J: TRBJ2-1
CDR3: CASSSEGQTTYNEQFF
DNA: TGTGCCAGCAGCTCAGAGGGACAAACAACCTACAATGAGCAGTTCTTC

length: 16
D: .
size: .
V: TRBV6-5
J: TRBJ1-2
CDR3: CASSYGMIQGGYGYTF
DNA: TGTGCCAGCAGTTACGGGATGATTCAGGGTGGCTATGGCTACACCTTC

length: 14
D: .
size: .
V: TRBV10-3
J: TRBJ1-2
CDR3: CAITRTDQSSGYTF
DNA: TGTGCCATCACCCGGACAGACCAGAGCTCTGGCTACACCTTC